One sample yielded the 6 T cell receptor beta chains listed below, sequenced in a study of OX40 agonist ivuxolimab in advanced cancers. The repertoire was sequenced with immunoSEQ multiplex PCR; TCRdb's copy has only in-frame clones and lacks some. The sample has more than 30,000 clones, about 85% seen once; the top ten hold 2.4%. The material was CD4+ or CD8+ T cells sorted from blood, obtained in a trial of the OX40 agonist ivuxolimab. Every receptor here comes from an adult with an advanced solid tumor such as melanoma, head and neck, liver or kidney cancer.

The chain recombines TRBV5-1 with TRBJ2-5, with D maybe TRBD1 (5 bases). Trimming cost V 0 bases and J 5 bases, with 11 bases left between them. This CDR3 contains 14 residues. Germline-derived CDR1 and CDR2 are SGHRS and YFSETQ. The CDR3 DNA reads TGCGCCAGCAGCTTGGGCAGGGCCCCCGAGACCCAGTACTTC. Translation: CASSLGRAPETQYF.

This clone was seen only once. V is TRBV29-1 and J is TRBJ1-1; D not certain. Germline CDR1 SQVTM, CDR2 ANQGSEA. The CDR3 length is 13 residues. The V end was cut by 0 bases, the J end by 3 bases, with 8 bases between. In DNA form, the CDR3 reads TGCAGCGTTGAAGATCCGGCTTACACTGAAGCTTTCTTT. Translating gives CSVEDPAYTEAFF.

This rearrangement joins TRBV16 to TRBJ1-4; 7 bases line up with TRBD1. Germline V gene lookup returns CDR1 KGHSY and CDR2 FQNENV. After removal of 3 bases from V and 3 bases from J, the junction contained 1 base not matched to a gene. CDR3 length equals 14 residues. In DNA form, the CDR3 reads TGTGCCAGCAGCCACGGGACAGCTAATGAAAAACTGTTTTTT. Encoded protein: CASSHGTANEKLFF.

The gene calls are TRBV27 and TRBJ1-1; no clear D gene. Trimming left V 8 bases short and J 1 base short, with 14 bases between. The CDR3 is made up of 14 amino acids. The germline V gene encodes CDR1 MNHEY and CDR2 SMNVEV (reference sequence). This CDR3 is CASRSREKNTEAFF. The CDR3 DNA reads TGTGCCAGCCGGTCGCGGGAAAAGAACACTGAAGCTTTCTTT.

The chain links TRBV28 to TRBJ1-2; 7 bases fit TRBD1. Germline assignment: CDR1 MDHEN and CDR2 SYDVKM. V shed 2 bases, J shed 4 bases, and the junction held 1 base outside the gene matches. The CDR3 has 13 amino acids. As DNA, the CDR3 is TGTGCCAGCAGTTTAGGGACAGCCTATGGCTACACCTTC. Translated, it gives CASSLGTAYGYTF.

The CDR3 nucleotides are TGTGCCAGCAGCCCGGGACAGGGAGGGACCTACAATGAGCAGTTCTTC. Amino acids: CASSPGQGGTYNEQFF. The V call is TRBV9, the J call TRBJ2-1; 9 nucleotides agree with TRBD1. Germline values: CDR1 SGDLS, CDR2 YYNGEE. Germline trimming cut 4 bases from V and 2 bases from J; bases unmatched to any gene: 7. This CDR3 contains 16 residues.